This entry lists 25 T cell receptor beta chains sequenced from one sample in a study of blood T cell repertoires in COVID-19. Libraries were prepared by immunoSEQ multiplex PCR; TCRdb keeps only in-frame clonotypes and omits some of them. Of some 220,000 clones listed, approximately 85% are singletons. The specimen sequenced was peripheral blood. The receptors come from a woman in her 70s with COVID-19, enrolled during active disease.

The chain is built from TRBV10-3 and TRBJ2-2, with unresolved D. The V and J ends lost 0 bases and 1 base respectively, with 6 bases between them. This CDR3 has 15 amino acids. CDR1 and CDR2 from the germline V gene are ENHRY and SYGVKD. The CDR3 is CAISESTLNTGELFF. In nucleotides, the CDR3 is TGTGCCATCAGTGAGTCGACTCTGAACACCGGGGAGCTGTTTTTT.

This clone was recorded a few times. The V and J genes are TRBV19 and TRBJ1-1, with D possibly matching TRBD1 (5 bases). There are 12 residues in the CDR3. In germline, CDR1 is LNHDA, CDR2 SQIVND (reference sequence). V was trimmed by 7 bases and J by 1 base, leaving 7 bases between them. The CDR3 bases are TGTGCCAGTAATACAGGGAACACTGAAGCTTTCTTT. Amino acid sequence: CASNTGNTEAFF.

CDR3 sequence: CASSLGVGTAEAFF. In nucleotides, the CDR3 is TGTGCCAGCAGCTTAGGTGTGGGGACAGCTGAAGCTTTCTTT. The J gene is TRBJ1-1, the V gene TRBV7-3, with TRBD1 matching over 7 bases. This CDR3 comprises 14 residues. CDR1 is SGHTA, CDR2 FQGTGA, per germline. Trimming at V came to 2 bases and at J to 6 bases, leaving 6 bases not matched to a gene.

V gene TRBV27 combines with J gene TRBJ2-7; possible D gene TRBD1, 6 bases. The CDR3 extends over 15 amino acids. Germline assignment: CDR1 MNHEY and CDR2 SMNVEV (reference sequence). V was cut by 4 bases and J by 7 bases, with 20 bases left in between. CDR3 residues: CASSYLTGSGLEQYF. The CDR3 DNA follows: TGTGCCAGCAGTTACCTCACAGGGTCCGGGTTGGAGCAGTACTTC.

The chain combines TRBV25-1 with TRBJ1-2; 9 nucleotides agree with TRBD1. This CDR3 has 14 amino acids. V shed 8 bases, J shed 1 base, and the junction held 5 bases outside the gene matches. Germline V gene sequence: CDR1 MGHDK, CDR2 SYGVNS. CDR3 sequence: CASGGQGLNYGYTF. The DNA for the CDR3 is TGTGCCAGCGGGGGACAGGGCCTTAACTATGGCTACACCTTC.

DNA for the CDR3: TGTGCCAGCAGCTACGGACAGGGGCAGCAGTACTTC. This sequence encodes CASSYGQGQQYF. J is TRBJ2-7 and V is TRBV12-3 or TRBV12-4, with TRBD1 matching 9 bases. With V trimmed by 6 bases and J by 8 bases, 5 bases remained unmatched. This CDR3 is built from 12 residues.

The chain recombines TRBV7-2 with TRBJ1-2, with D possibly matching TRBD1 (5 bases). Trimming took off 0 bases at V and 0 bases at J, with 14 bases between the two ends. The length of the CDR3 is 17 residues. Germline CDR1 SGHTA, CDR2 FQGNSA. The CDR3 nucleotides are TGTGCCAGCAGCTTAGCCGGGGGTAGTTCCCCTAACTATGGCTACACCTTC. Amino acids: CASSLAGGSSPNYGYTF.

About this clone: The junction departs from the called germline gene at one end, perhaps through a read error. The chain has TRBV2 and TRBJ2-5, with 12 bases fitting TRBD2. The CDR3 is 16 residues long. Looked up from germline, CDR1 is SNHLY and CDR2 is FYNNEI. The CDR3 is CASREGLAGTIETQYF. CDR3 in DNA: TGTGCCAGCAGAGAAGGACTAGCGGGAACCATAGAGACCCAGTACTTC. The complete variable domain, with remaining parts taken from reference TRBV2 and TRBJ2-5, reads EPEVTQTPSHQVTQMGQEVILRCVPISNHLYFYWYRQILGQKVEFLVSFYNNEISEKSEIFDDQFSVERPDGSNFTLKIRSTKLEDSAMYFCASREGLAGTIETQYFGPGTRLLVL.

The V gene is TRBV7-9, the J gene TRBJ1-1; tentatively, D is TRBD1 (6 bases). The germline V gene encodes CDR1 SEHNR and CDR2 FQNEAQ (reference sequence). The CDR3 loop spans 14 amino acids. Trimming shortened V by 2 bases and J by 3 bases, and 10 bases separated the two germline ends. Here the CDR3 DNA reads TGTGCCAGCAGCTTATGGGGGCATGACACTGAAGCTTTCTTT. Translating it yields CASSLWGHDTEAFF.

The chain employs TRBV19 and TRBJ1-4; possible D gene TRBD1, 6 bases. V dropped 7 bases and J dropped 0 bases, with 15 bases sitting between them. The CDR3 consists of 16 residues. CDR1 and CDR2 from the germline V gene are LNHDA and SQIVND (reference sequence). DNA for the CDR3: TGTGCCAGTACCAAGATGGGGGCGGCAACTAATGAAAAACTGTTTTTT. It codes for CASTKMGAATNEKLFF.

The chain has TRBV12-3 or TRBV12-4 and TRBJ2-7; D not certain. The CDR3 is 12 residues long. Deletions cut 6 bases from V and 2 bases from J, with 8 bases between. For the CDR3, the DNA is TGTGCCAGCAGCCGGTTTCCCTACGAGCAGTACTTC. It encodes CASSRFPYEQYF.

This chain joins TRBV18 and TRBJ2-6; D is unclear. CDR1 is KGHSH and CDR2 is LQKENI in the germline V gene. The CDR3 covers 16 residues. The V gene lost 3 bases and the J gene lost 1 base, with 10 bases spanning the gap. The CDR3 DNA reads TGTGCCAGCTCACCCGCCGGGTTGTCTGGGGCCAACGTCCTGACTTTC. Protein: CASSPAGLSGANVLTF.

DNA of the CDR3: TGTGCCAGCAGCTCCCAGACAGGGATTTACAATGAGCAGTTCTTC. Its protein product is CASSSQTGIYNEQFF. V is TRBV5-4 and J is TRBJ2-1, with TRBD1 matching over 7 bases. Germline trimming cut 3 bases from V and 4 bases from J; bases unmatched to any gene: 7. The CDR3 has 15 residues. Germline-derived CDR1 and CDR2 are SGHNT and YYREEE (reference sequence).

This clone appeared a single time. The chain couples TRBV29-1 to TRBJ2-3; 10 bases match TRBD1. The trim removed 4 bases at V and 5 bases at J, leaving 3 bases unmatched. CDR1 is SQVTM, CDR2 ANQGSEA, per germline. The CDR3 totals 13 residues. The CDR3 region is CSVATGGGDTQYF. The CDR3 coding sequence is TGCAGCGTTGCGACAGGGGGCGGAGATACGCAGTATTTT.

This rearrangement joins TRBV18 to TRBJ2-5; 8 bases fit TRBD1. The CDR3 sequence is 16 residues long. Germline CDR1 reads KGHSH; CDR2 reads LQKENI. Trimming cost V 3 bases and J 4 bases; bases outside gene matches: 10. The CDR3 bases are TGTGCCAGCTCACCTTTACCGACAGGGGCTATAGAGACCCAGTACTTC. Protein sequence: CASSPLPTGAIETQYF.

The chain uses TRBV7-2 and TRBJ1-6, with D maybe TRBD1 (6 bases). The CDR3 is 15 residues long. Germline CDR1 and CDR2: SGHTA and FQGNSA. The ends were cut back, 2 bases at V and 6 bases at J, with 11 bases in the middle. CDR3 sequence reads: CASSLMGAGNSPLHF. CDR3 DNA: TGTGCCAGCAGCTTAATGGGGGCTGGTAATTCACCCCTCCACTTT.

DNA for the CDR3: TGTGCCAGCTCATCCGGTAATTCACCCCTCCACTTT. It codes for CASSSGNSPLHF. The V and J genes are TRBV18 and TRBJ1-6, with D uncertain. There are 12 residues in the CDR3. Trimming left V 5 bases short and J 6 bases short, with 5 bases between. Looked up from germline, CDR1 is KGHSH and CDR2 is LQKENI. The variable domain in full, completed from reference TRBV18 and TRBJ1-6, reads NAGVMQNPRHLVRRRGQEARLRCSPMKGHSHVYWYRQLPEEGLKFMVYLQKENIIDESGMPKERFSAEFPKEGPSILRIQQVVRGDSAAYFCASSSGNSPLHFGNGTRLTVT.

The V gene is TRBV6-2 or TRBV6-3, the J gene TRBJ2-1, with D possibly being TRBD2 (6 bases). The CDR3 loop spans 13 amino acids. The V and J ends lost 4 bases and 9 bases respectively, with 13 bases between them. Germline lookup yields CDR1 MNHEY and CDR2 SVGEGT. The CDR3 reads CASSSQRAAEQFF. CDR3 nucleotide sequence: TGTGCCAGCAGTTCCCAGCGGGCTGCTGAGCAGTTCTTC.

The rearrangement joins TRBV7-2 to TRBJ1-1; D unclear. The CDR3 has 15 amino acids. Germline V gene data show CDR1 as SGHTA and CDR2 as FQGNSA. Trimming removed 1 base from V and 1 base from J, with 10 bases in between. The CDR3 reads CASSLGLGANTEAFF. CDR3 in DNA: TGTGCCAGCAGCTTAGGTCTGGGAGCGAACACTGAAGCTTTCTTT.

J is TRBJ2-1 and V is TRBV4-2; TRBD1 might be the D (5 bases). This CDR3 is 15 amino acids long. With 1 base removed from V and 1 base from J, the gap between germline ends came to 8 bases. Per germline, CDR1 LGHNA and CDR2 YNFKEQ. The DNA of the CDR3 is TGTGCCAGCAGCCAAGTTCCAGGGTCCTACAATGAGCAGTTCTTC. It encodes CASSQVPGSYNEQFF.

This clone occurred a few times. The chain uses TRBV24-1 and TRBJ1-2, with 11 bases lining up with TRBD1. Trimming at V came to 4 bases and at J to 6 bases, leaving 3 bases not matched to a gene. Germline V CDR1 and CDR2: KGHDR, SFDVKD. CDR3 size: 14 residues. CDR3 sequence reads: CATSDWDRGDGYTF. The CDR3 DNA reads TGTGCCACCAGTGACTGGGACAGGGGGGATGGCTACACCTTC.

The CDR3 nucleotides are TGTGCCAGTAGTATGGCGACAGGGTATGTTTCTCACTATGGCTACACCTTC. Encoded protein: CASSMATGYVSHYGYTF. The J gene is TRBJ1-2, the V gene TRBV19; TRBD1 matches 7 bases. V dropped 3 bases and J dropped 3; count of bases not matched to a gene: 13. The CDR3 is 17 residues long. Germline V gene sequence: CDR1 LNHDA, CDR2 SQIVND (reference sequence).

The chain is built from TRBV11-2 and TRBJ1-3; the D is unclear. Germline CDR1 SGHAT, CDR2 FQNNGV. The CDR3 runs to 16 residues. The ends were cut back, 5 bases at V and 0 bases at J, with 14 bases in the middle. The CDR3 bases are TGTGCCAGCAGCCTTATCGACGGAGTCTCTGGAAACACCATATATTTT. The encoded protein is CASSLIDGVSGNTIYF.

The V call is TRBV6-5, the J call TRBJ2-7; possible D gene TRBD2, 5 bases. Trimming removed 6 bases at V and 4 bases at J, with 10 bases between. Germline loops: CDR1 MNHEY, CDR2 SVGAGI. This CDR3 comprises 12 residues. In nucleotides, the CDR3 is TGTGCCAGCAGAAGACCGGGGTACGAGCAGTACTTC. It specifies CASRRPGYEQYF.

The chain combines TRBV11-3 with TRBJ1-5; TRBD1 aligns across 12 bases. Per the germline V gene, CDR1 is SGHNT and CDR2 is YENEEA. The CDR3 length is 16 residues. V lost 3 bases and J lost 5; bases outside the gene matches: 5. CDR3 coding DNA: TGTGCCAGCAGCTTGTCCGGGACAGGGGGCGATCAGCCCCAGCATTTT. It yields the protein CASSLSGTGGDQPQHF.